This TCR beta chain was identified in a study of vaccination and CD4 T cells after COVID-19. Overall study context: Overlapping spike peptides of SARS-CoV-2, HCoV-NL63, HCoV-OC43 and HCoV-229E were used, and cells were stimulated with them. Whole-study findings and limits: Spike mono-reactive clones accounted for 304 of the 307 vaccine-specific clones found in convalescent patients.

Sequencing of the DNA from cultured CD4+ T cells was carried out with the Oncomine TCR Beta short-read assay. TCRdb called the PCR reads again in MiXCR, with one record for every CDR3 protein. Of approximately 21,000 distinct CDR3 sequences in the sample, 43% were seen once. In regard to this clonotype: Its antigen is undetermined.

Time point specified: late sampling 161 to 241 days after vaccination in a few convalescent patients. As to treatment: roughly ten-day PBMC culture with coronavirus spike peptide pools or control peptides (ViraFEST assay). V gave up 7 bases and J gave up 3 bases; unmatched junction bases: 18. Germline V gene data show CDR1 as MNHNS and CDR2 as SASEGT. This CDR3 region has 17 residues. The chain employs TRBV6-1 and TRBJ2-7; 7 bases align to TRBD2. The sequenced sample was CD4+ T cells from blood, cultured in vitro, obtained about 7 months after SARS-CoV-2 vaccination. The source of this sequence is a human donor who had recovered from COVID-19. As DNA, the CDR3 is TGTGCCAGCACCAAGGGGACCCTCAAGCGGGACGGCTACGAGCAGTACTTC. Its translation: CASTKGTLKRDGYEQYF.